The 10 T cell receptor beta chains presented below share a single source sample, sequenced in a study of graft-versus-host responses after intestinal transplantation. Their specific antigens are unknown. The table came from immunoSEQ multiplex PCR; TCRdb's copy has only in-frame clones and leaves some out. Among 140,000 or so clones listed, around 90% were seen once. The sequenced sample was unstimulated CD4+ T cells sorted from spleen or lymph node cells, obtained before intestinal transplant. The receptors originated from a human donor who received an intestinal transplant.

With respect to this clone: Other DNA variants within this sample encode the same CDR3. This chain connects TRBV9 to TRBJ1-4; D is possibly TRBD1 (6 bases). Trimming took off 0 bases at V and 5 bases at J, with 20 bases between the two ends. Germline CDR1 SGDLS, CDR2 YYNGEE. The CDR3 length is 18 residues. CDR3 residues: CASSVVGGGRQGNEKLFF. DNA of the CDR3: TGTGCCAGCAGCGTAGTAGGCGGAGGGAGGCAGGGGAATGAAAAACTGTTTTTT.

The chain is built from TRBV30 and TRBJ2-1, with D unresolved. CDR3 size: 12 residues. CDR1 and CDR2 (germline): GTSNPN, SVGIG (reference sequence). The V end lost 4 bases, the J end lost 9 bases, and 13 bases lay between the germline ends. The CDR3 protein is CAWNLDRIEQFF. The CDR3 DNA reads TGTGCCTGGAATCTCGATAGGATTGAGCAGTTCTTC.

V and J are TRBV28 and TRBJ2-2, with D perhaps matching TRBD2 (5 bases). Germline V gene data show CDR1 as MDHEN and CDR2 as SYDVKM. V lost 7 bases to trimming and J lost 4 bases, with 10 bases between them. CDR3 length: 13 residues. The CDR3 reads CASKKGATGELFF. The CDR3 DNA sequence: TGTGCCAGCAAAAAGGGAGCCACCGGGGAGCTGTTTTTT.

The rearrangement uses TRBV6-1 and TRBJ2-7; 14 bases fit TRBD2. The germline V gene encodes CDR1 MNHNS and CDR2 SASEGT. V shed 10 bases, J shed 8 bases, and the junction held 7 bases outside the gene matches. CDR3 size: 13 residues. CDR3 sequence reads: CATSGLAGGQQYF. CDR3 DNA sequence: TGTGCCACCAGCGGACTAGCGGGAGGTCAGCAGTACTTC.

This clone was seen a few times. CDR3 nucleotides: TGCGCCAGCAGCACGGACTTCTGGGGCTACACCTTC. It encodes CASSTDFWGYTF. This chain connects TRBV4-1 to TRBJ1-2; D gene unclear. Per germline, CDR1 MGHRA and CDR2 YSYEKL. This CDR3 comprises 12 residues. The ends were cut back, 5 bases at V and 8 bases at J, with 12 bases in the middle.

The chain couples TRBV12-2 to TRBJ2-1; TRBD2 was called by the table and not checked on the DNA. TRBV12-2 is listed as a pseudogene. The CDR3 runs to 18 residues. CDR3 in amino acids: CASRLDGASGRGHNEQFF. Written as DNA, the CDR3 is TGTGCAAGTCGCTTAGATGGAGCTAGCGGGAGAGGACACAATGAGCAGTTCTTC.

The V call is TRBV6-5, the J call TRBJ2-7; TRBD2 agrees at 12 bases. This CDR3 region has 13 residues. With 7 bases clipped from V and 6 bases from J, the junction kept 4 bases outside the gene matches. In germline, CDR1 is MNHEY, CDR2 SVGAGI. The CDR3 reads CASTAGLAGEQYF. CDR3 bases: TGTGCCAGCACCGCGGGACTAGCGGGCGAGCAGTACTTC.

The V and J genes are TRBV4-1 and TRBJ2-1, with 12 bases aligning to TRBD2. The CDR3 is 17 amino acids. Germline-derived CDR1 and CDR2 are MGHRA and YSYEKL. The V gene end was trimmed by 3 bases and the J gene end by 9 bases; junction bases not matched to a gene: 12. CDR3 coding DNA: TGCGCCAGCAGCCAGGACCTGACTAGCGGGAGTTTGGTTGAGCAGTTCTTC. It encodes CASSQDLTSGSLVEQFF.

The chain carries TRBV10-3 and TRBJ2-5, with a possible D match to TRBD1 (6 bases). Trimming left V 4 bases short and J 4 bases short, with 10 bases between. Germline V lookup: CDR1 ENHRY, CDR2 SYGVKD. The CDR3 length is 13 residues. The CDR3, as DNA: TGTGCCATCAGTGTACAGGGCGTAGAGACCCAGTACTTC. The encoded protein is CAISVQGVETQYF.

The chain links TRBV28 to TRBJ2-7; the D call may be TRBD1 or TRBD2 (5 bases each). CDR3 length equals 14 residues. The V gene's germline CDR1 is MDHEN and CDR2 SYDVKM. V dropped 7 bases and J dropped 3 bases, with 16 bases sitting between them. The CDR3 DNA follows: TGTGCCAGCACGTTTGTGGGACGGGACTACGAGCAGTACTTC. Protein: CASTFVGRDYEQYF.